This T cell receptor beta chain derives from a study of OX40 agonist ivuxolimab in advanced cancers. Study-wide context: Ivuxolimab, which targeted the costimulatory receptor OX40 (CD134), was an agonistic, fully human IgG2 monoclonal antibody. Intravenous ivuxolimab was administered to patients every 2 weeks at six dose levels: 0.01, 0.1, 0.3, 1.5, 3 and 10 mg/kg. Of the approximately 50 patients in dose escalation, approximately 20 had hepatocellular carcinoma, some 15 had melanoma, 9 had renal cell carcinoma and 9 had head and neck cancer. In the dose-escalation cohort, more than 80% of patients were male, and the mean age was roughly 60 years with a range of roughly 23 to 79. Prior anti-PD-1, anti-PD-L1 or anti-CTLA-4 therapy was permitted, and approximately 41% of dose-escalation patients had received checkpoint inhibitors. Partial responses occurred in three dose-escalation patients, of whom one had hepatocellular carcinoma and two had cutaneous melanoma. The point of sequencing TCRbeta in the periphery was to test whether ivuxolimab changed TCR sequence diversity and drove clonal T-cell expansion. The paper covers the monotherapy dose-escalation part of the phase I ivuxolimab trial, which included N = 52 patients.

Patients with a history of autoimmune disease or receiving systemic immunosuppression were excluded from the trial. Peripheral blood for TCR sequencing was collected from all dose cohorts at baseline, on cycle 4 day 1, and on cycle 7 day 1. Samples were obtained from an open-label, multicenter, first-in-human phase I dose-escalation trial of ivuxolimab. Adults with locally advanced or metastatic melanoma, renal cell, hepatocellular, or head and neck squamous cell carcinoma were enrolled in the trial. Before TCR sequencing, CD4+ T cells and CD8+ T cells from peripheral blood were sorted into separate populations. Overall study outcomes, separate from this receptor: After ivuxolimab, expanded clones were on average more numerous among CD8+ T cells than among CD4+ T cells. The antigen specificity of the peripheral T cells that underwent clonal expansion was not determined. In the 0.1-3.0 mg/kg groups, partial responders had among the lowest normalized peripheral clonal expansion, particularly in CD8+ T cells. Low levels of normalized T-cell clonal expansion were also seen in some patients who did not respond. At doses of 0.1 to 3.0 mg/kg, clonal expansion of both CD4+ and CD8+ blood T cells was observed from baseline to week 6.

This clone appeared once. Its cognate antigen has yet to be identified. No base quality information exists; no much larger clone differs at one position. For sequencing of the TCRbeta CDR3 region, genomic DNA was extracted from the sorted cells. The immunoSEQ Assay was used for sequencing of TCRbeta CDR3 regions. Here the immuneACCESS table is served through TCRdb, limited to in-frame sequences with V and J called. Missing clones are a known gap in these copies; in checked studies unresolved V genes cover under half, and the rest lacks a known reason. A total of 45,000 or so clones appear in this sample, roughly 90% of them only once. Together, the top ten hold roughly a sixth of the sample. This specimen was CD4+ or CD8+ T cells sorted from blood, taken in a trial of the OX40 agonist ivuxolimab. The clonotype comes from an adult with an advanced solid tumor such as melanoma, head and neck, liver or kidney cancer.

CDR3 reads: CASTPTGGADTQYF. The base sequence is TGTGCCAGCACCCCAACAGGGGGAGCAGATACGCAGTATTTT. In this chain, TRBV27 is recombined with TRBJ2-3, with TRBD1 identical over 8 junction bases. From the germline V gene (reference sequence), CDR1 is MNHEY and CDR2 is SMNVEV. The CDR3 runs 14 amino acids, cysteine and phenylalanine included. Only the CDR3 DNA is retained, 42 bases long and in frame from the first base. Here V drops 7 bases and J drops 4 bases, and the junction holds 7 bases not matched to any gene.